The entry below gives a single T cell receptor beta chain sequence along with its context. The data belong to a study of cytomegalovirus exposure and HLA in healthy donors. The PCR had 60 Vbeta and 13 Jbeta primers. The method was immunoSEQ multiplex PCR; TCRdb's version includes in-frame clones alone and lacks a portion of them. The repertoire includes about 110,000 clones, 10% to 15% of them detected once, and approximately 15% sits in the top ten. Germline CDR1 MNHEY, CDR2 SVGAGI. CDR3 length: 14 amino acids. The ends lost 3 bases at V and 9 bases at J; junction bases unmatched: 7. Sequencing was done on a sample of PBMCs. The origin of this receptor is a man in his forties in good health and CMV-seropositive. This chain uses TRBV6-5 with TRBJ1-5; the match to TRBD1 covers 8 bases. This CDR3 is CASSYSHRGGPQHF. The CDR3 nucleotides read TGTGCCAGCAGTTATAGCCACAGGGGGGGGCCCCAGCATTTT.